The 30 T cell receptor beta chains below were found in one sample sequenced in a study of blood T cells in healthy people across ages. The second PCR ran 7 to 11 cycles with a sample-barcoded 5' primer and J-beta primers. Using its own MiXCR run on the 5' RACE reads, TCRdb lists one record per CDR3 protein. The profile shows 780,000 or so distinct CDR3 sequences, about 53% of them singletons. The sample consisted of blood. The receptors derive from an elderly man in good health.

This rearrangement joins TRBV7-8 to TRBJ2-7; a weak D match, TRBD1 (6 bases). Germline V CDR1 and CDR2: SGHVS, FQNEAQ. V was trimmed by 5 bases and J by 5 bases, leaving 10 bases between them. This CDR3 has 12 amino acids. This CDR3 is CASSENRDEQYF. DNA of the CDR3: TGTGCCAGCAGCGAGAACAGGGACGAGCAGTACTTC. The full variable domain, its missing parts supplied by reference TRBV7-8 and TRBJ2-7, is GAGVSQSPRYKVAKRGQDVALRCDPISGHVSLFWYQQALGQGPEFLTYFQNEAQLDKSGLPSDRFFAERPEGSVSTLKIQRTQQEDSAVYLCASSENRDEQYFGPGTRLTVT.

J is TRBJ2-1 and V is TRBV20-1, with TRBD1 identical over 7 bases. Germline CDR1 and CDR2: DFQATT and SNEGSKA (reference sequence). Trimming removed 6 bases from V and 12 bases from J; junction bases left unmatched: 8. This CDR3 comprises 11 residues. The DNA of the CDR3 is TGCAGTGCCCTAGGGGCAGGGGGGCAGTTCTTC. This sequence encodes CSALGAGGQFF.

V usage is TRBV20-1 and J usage is TRBJ1-4; D is unclear. The V gene's germline CDR1 is DFQATT and CDR2 SNEGSKA (reference sequence). V was pared by 5 bases and J by 0 bases, with 16 bases between. This CDR3 spans 16 amino acids. The CDR3, as DNA: TGCAGTGCTCAAACAATCCCTGGGGCAACTAATGAAAAACTGTTTTTT. Its protein is CSAQTIPGATNEKLFF.

In this sample, this clonotype turned up a few times. V and J are TRBV5-1 and TRBJ2-5; possibly TRBD2 for D (5 bases). CDR3 length: 13 amino acids. The V gene's germline CDR1 is SGHRS and CDR2 YFSETQ. Trimming left V 3 bases short and J 4 bases short, with 10 bases between. The CDR3 nucleotides read TGCGCCAGCAGCTCGGGGTTGATAGAGACCCAGTACTTC. Amino acid sequence: CASSSGLIETQYF.

The chain joins TRBV15 to TRBJ2-5; D is perhaps TRBD1 (6 bases). Trimming took off 6 bases at V and 1 base at J, with 9 bases between the two ends. The CDR3 is 13 amino acids. Germline V gene lookup returns CDR1 LNHNV and CDR2 YYDKDF (reference sequence). CDR3 nucleotides: TGTGCCACCAGGAGGGGGATCCAAGAGACCCAGTACTTC. The encoded protein is CATRRGIQETQYF.

The rearrangement uses TRBV20-1 and TRBJ1-5; 7 nucleotides match TRBD1. CDR1 is DFQATT, CDR2 SNEGSKA, per germline (reference sequence). V trimming: 6 bases; J trimming: 1 base; junction bases outside the gene matches: 9. The CDR3 runs to 15 residues. The CDR3 region has the DNA TGCAGTGCCCCTCAAGGGGGCGGAAGCAATCAGCCCCAGCATTTT. As protein: CSAPQGGGSNQPQHF.

The chain has TRBV12-3 or TRBV12-4 and TRBJ2-3; TRBD1 is a possible D gene (7 bases). Trimming took off 5 bases at V and 5 bases at J, with 11 bases between the two ends. CDR3 length: 13 amino acids. The CDR3 DNA reads TGTGCCAGCAGTCCAGGGGGAGGAGATACGCAGTATTTT. It yields the protein CASSPGGGDTQYF.

V usage is TRBV6-1 and J usage is TRBJ2-1, with TRBD2 identical over 11 bases. In germline, CDR1 is MNHNS, CDR2 SASEGT. The CDR3 spans 17 residues. J lost 8 bases, V lost 5 bases, and 14 bases had no gene match. In DNA form, the CDR3 reads TGTGCCAGCAGTCGAGGGACTAGCGGATTGAAACGGGATGAGCAGTTCTTC. This sequence encodes CASSRGTSGLKRDEQFF.

This clonotype was seen more than once but under ten times. This sequence joins TRBV12-3 or TRBV12-4 and TRBJ2-7, with a weak D call TRBD1 (5 bases). This CDR3 has 12 residues. The V end was cut by 3 bases, the J end by 4 bases, with 7 bases between. In DNA form, the CDR3 reads TGTGCCAGCAGTTTCGGACAATACGAGCAGTACTTC. Its translation is CASSFGQYEQYF.

CDR3: CATSDNDRGNTEAFF. Here the CDR3 DNA reads TGTGCCACCAGTGACAATGACAGGGGGAACACTGAAGCTTTCTTT. The gene calls are TRBV24-1 and TRBJ1-1; 8 bases are a match to TRBD1. Trimming at V came to 4 bases and at J to 1 base, leaving 4 bases not matched to a gene. The V gene's germline CDR1 is KGHDR and CDR2 SFDVKD. This CDR3 is built from 15 residues.

The CDR3 DNA follows: TGTGCCACCAGCAGCGCGGGCACCCTCTACGAGCAGTACTTC. This encodes CATSSAGTLYEQYF. This chain uses TRBV15 with TRBJ2-7; possibly TRBD2 for D (5 bases). CDR1 LNHNV and CDR2 YYDKDF come from the germline V gene (reference sequence). This CDR3 comprises 14 residues. Trimming shortened V by 3 bases and J by 3 bases, and 12 bases separated the two germline ends.

This chain connects TRBV12-3 or TRBV12-4 to TRBJ2-5, with 7 bases that match TRBD2. V lost 5 bases and J lost 0; bases outside the gene matches: 15. The CDR3 has 18 amino acids. In DNA, the CDR3 is TGTGCCAGCAGTATACATAGGCTAGCGGAACTGTACCAAGAGACCCAGTACTTC. This sequence encodes CASSIHRLAELYQETQYF.

This chain connects TRBV5-4 to TRBJ2-7; 9 bases are shared with TRBD2. The length of the CDR3 is 14 residues. Germline V CDR1 and CDR2: SGHNT, YYREEE (reference sequence). V lost 5 bases, J lost 7 bases, and 10 bases stayed unmatched. The CDR3 loop reads CASSGGRVYNEQYF. Written as DNA, the CDR3 is TGTGCCAGCAGTGGCGGGAGGGTATACAATGAGCAGTACTTC.

This clonotype came up once. The CDR3 sequence: CAISESKNTGELFF. The CDR3 DNA is TGTGCCATCAGTGAGTCCAAGAACACCGGGGAGCTGTTTTTT. V is TRBV10-3 and J is TRBJ2-2; D not resolved. V lost 0 bases to trimming and J lost 1 base, with 3 bases between them. The CDR3 sequence is 14 residues long. Germline CDR1 is ENHRY and CDR2 is SYGVKD.

This chain links TRBV3-1 with TRBJ2-7; 12 bases map to TRBD2. Trimming removed 0 bases from V and 4 bases from J; junction bases left unmatched: 4. CDR3 length equals 16 residues. Germline V gene data show CDR1 as LGHDT and CDR2 as YNNKEL (reference sequence). The CDR3 nucleotides read TGTGCCAGCAGCCAAGATAAGCTAGCGGGAGGGTACGAGCAGTACTTC. Its translation: CASSQDKLAGGYEQYF.

The sample holds a few counts of this clonotype. The chain uses TRBV29-1 and TRBJ1-2; D is uncertain. Germline V gene lookup returns CDR1 SQVTM and CDR2 ANQGSEA. The CDR3 covers 13 residues. V gave up 6 bases and J gave up 3 bases, with 14 bases separating them. The CDR3 is CSVPEPGYYGYTF. DNA for the CDR3: TGCAGCGTCCCGGAACCCGGTTACTATGGCTACACCTTC.

J is TRBJ2-5 and V is TRBV6-1; D remains unclear. The CDR3 spans 17 residues. CDR1 and CDR2 from the germline V gene are MNHNS and SASEGT. V shed 6 bases and J shed 1 base, with 21 bases lying between them. CDR3 loop: CASRPRVGFGSQETQYF. In DNA form, the CDR3 reads TGTGCCAGCAGACCACGAGTTGGGTTCGGGTCCCAAGAGACCCAGTACTTC.

The rearrangement links TRBV7-9 to TRBJ2-5, with TRBD2 identical over 9 bases. This CDR3 spans 16 amino acids. J gave up 5 bases and V 6 bases, and 13 bases lay outside the gene matches. Germline values: CDR1 SEHNR, CDR2 FQNEAQ (reference sequence). CDR3 bases: TGTGCCAGCAGGGGGAGAGTAGCGGGAGCTGAGGAGACCCAGTACTTC. It yields the protein CASRGRVAGAEETQYF.

Comment on this clonotype: A read error may account for a junction end that differs from germline. In DNA form, the CDR3 reads TGCAGCGCTAGAAATCCCGCCTCAGGATCCTACGAGCAGTACTTC. Its protein product is CSARNPASGSYEQYF. This chain uses TRBV20-1 with TRBJ2-7; D uncertain. Germline V gene lookup returns CDR1 DFQATT and CDR2 SNEGSKA (reference sequence). The CDR3 is 15 residues long.

The chain employs TRBV15 and TRBJ2-6; tentatively, D is TRBD1 or TRBD2 (6 bases each). CDR3 length: 16 amino acids. Germline V gene data show CDR1 as LNHNV and CDR2 as YYDKDF (reference sequence). The ends were cut back, 0 bases at V and 2 bases at J, with 8 bases in the middle. Here the CDR3 reads CATSRDGGPGANVLTF. CDR3 bases: TGTGCCACCAGCAGAGATGGGGGGCCTGGGGCCAACGTCCTGACTTTC.

J is TRBJ1-2 and V is TRBV27; 9 bases fit TRBD1. The germline gives CDR1 MNHEY, CDR2 SMNVEV (reference sequence). The V and J ends lost 8 bases and 3 bases, in that order; junction bases with no gene match: 7. The CDR3 is 14 residues long. CDR3 loop: CASLGQGSDYGYTF. CDR3 DNA sequence: TGTGCCAGCCTCGGACAGGGGTCGGACTATGGCTACACCTTC.

The chain employs TRBV21-1 and TRBJ1-2. TRBV21-1 is an annotated pseudogene. CDR3 length equals 15 residues. The CDR3 loop reads CASTSSRETSYGYTF. The CDR3 DNA reads as TGTGCCAGCACCTCTTCGAGGGAAACTAGCTATGGCTACACCTTC.

J is TRBJ2-7 and V is TRBV20-1; TRBD2 aligns across 9 bases. Germline trimming cut 4 bases from V and 3 bases from J; bases unmatched to any gene: 4. The CDR3 is made up of 13 amino acids. Germline values: CDR1 DFQATT, CDR2 SNEGSKA (reference sequence). CDR3 bases: TGCAGTGCTAAGGATAGCGGGAGCTACGAGCAGTACTTC. Amino acids: CSAKDSGSYEQYF.

This clonotype came up many times. This chain uses TRBV20-1 with TRBJ2-7; TRBD2 matches 9 bases. The CDR3 has 16 residues. Germline assignment: CDR1 DFQATT and CDR2 SNEGSKA (reference sequence). Losses at the gene ends were 2 bases for V and 2 bases for J; bases not matched to a gene: 10. This CDR3 reads CSARKPGLANTYEQYF. CDR3 DNA: TGCAGTGCTAGAAAGCCTGGACTAGCGAACACCTACGAGCAGTACTTC.

Many counts were recorded for this clonotype. This may stem from a read error, because a much larger clone lies one nucleotide away. This chain connects TRBV7-2 to TRBJ2-7; no clear D gene. Trimming shortened V by 5 bases and J by 0 bases, and 11 bases separated the two germline ends. The CDR3 has 14 residues. The germline V gene has CDR1 SGHTA and CDR2 FQGNSA. CDR3: CASSVDSLSYEQYF. The CDR3, as DNA: TGTGCCAGCAGCGTAGATTCTCTCTCCTACGAGCAGTACTTC.

A few counts support this clonotype. The rearrangement joins TRBV7-3 to TRBJ2-7; weak D call: TRBD1 (6 bases). CDR1 and CDR2 (germline): SGHTA, FQGTGA. Trimming pared 1 base from V and 6 bases from J, leaving 10 bases between. This CDR3 region has 13 residues. CDR3: CASSLIRGGEQYF. The CDR3 DNA reads TGTGCCAGCAGCTTAATCCGAGGGGGCGAGCAGTACTTC.

The table lists this clonotype with a few counts. The genes are TRBV24-1 and TRBJ1-1; a possible D gene is TRBD1 (6 bases). Trimming shortened V by 2 bases and J by 2 bases, and 8 bases separated the two germline ends. This CDR3 has 14 residues. The germline CDR1 and CDR2 sequences are KGHDR and SFDVKD. The CDR3 nucleotides are TGTGCCACCAGTGATTCACAGGGAAACACTGAAGCTTTCTTT. This gives the protein CATSDSQGNTEAFF.

This clonotype was observed many times. The chain recombines TRBV29-1 with TRBJ2-7; possible D gene TRBD2, 5 bases. V was pared by 6 bases and J by 2 bases, with 14 bases between. Germline V gene sequence: CDR1 SQVTM, CDR2 ANQGSEA. The CDR3 covers 13 residues. The CDR3 DNA follows: TGCAGCGTAGCTAGCAGTGTAGCCTACGAGCAGTACTTC. It is translated as CSVASSVAYEQYF.

This chain connects TRBV3-1 to TRBJ2-3; TRBD2 might be the D (5 bases). V was cut by 1 base and J by 5 bases, with 16 bases left in between. CDR1 is LGHDT, CDR2 YNNKEL, per germline (reference sequence). The CDR3 consists of 16 residues. CDR3 amino acids: CASSQATLASGDTQYF. The CDR3 nucleotides are TGTGCCAGCAGCCAAGCTACTTTAGCGTCGGGAGATACGCAGTATTTT.

This clonotype has a handful of counts. The chain joins TRBV4-1 to TRBJ2-7; perhaps D is TRBD1 or TRBD2 (5 bases each). The CDR3 has 16 amino acids. The ends were cut back, 1 base at V and 2 bases at J, with 15 bases in the middle. Germline values: CDR1 MGHRA, CDR2 YSYEKL. CDR3 region: CASSQGTGTIAYEQYF. As DNA, the CDR3 is TGCGCCAGCAGCCAAGGGACCGGGACGATCGCCTACGAGCAGTACTTC.